These T cell receptor beta chains were read from a single sample in a study of T-cell memory formation after mild COVID-19. TCRdb independently ran MiXCR on the 5' RACE reads; one entry per CDR3 protein. The sample records around 300,000 distinct CDR3 sequences, roughly a fifth being singletons. The sample was PBMCs or a T cell subset sorted from them (not recorded which). These receptors originate from a man aged 18 to 30 who had mild COVID-19 (a few samples of this study predate the infection). Cell type and time point are not known. The CDR3 runs from the conserved cysteine through the conserved F or W. Fields, in order: J gene, V gene, CDR3 protein.

TRBJ2-1 | TRBV3-1 | CASSRRAGGAYNEQFF
TRBJ1-6 | TRBV3-1 | CASSQDPALGSPLHF
TRBJ1-2 | TRBV10-3 | CAIRDPTSVYGYTF
TRBJ1-6 | TRBV20-1 | CSANNKDRVTYNSPLHF
TRBJ2-3 | TRBV5-1 | CASSWPRSTDTQYF
TRBJ1-1 | TRBV7-9 | CASSRHRGKFVNTEAFF
TRBJ2-2 | TRBV6-6 | CASSYSTAGNTGELFF
TRBJ1-6 | TRBV27 | CASRINRASPLHF
TRBJ2-5 | TRBV5-1 | CASSLVSGGGQETQYF
TRBJ2-1 | TRBV20-1 | CSAVSPREQFF
TRBJ2-5 | TRBV7-8 | CASSSGTSGALVETQYF
TRBJ1-2 | TRBV29-1 | CSVGPGPSYGYTF
TRBJ1-1 | TRBV12-3/TRBV12-4 | CASNFLSGAFF
TRBJ2-6 | TRBV7-8 | CASIRDRVFGGANVLTF
TRBJ2-3 | TRBV7-2 | CASSPYGDTQYF
TRBJ1-6 | TRBV4-2 | CASSQGSLRATGLQF
TRBJ2-1 | TRBV7-3 | CASAPRASGGNEQFF
TRBJ1-3 | TRBV11-2 | CASSLGITYSGNTIYF
TRBJ2-3 | TRBV27 | CASSFGQGWAGGTDTQYF
TRBJ2-3 | TRBV7-9 | CASSWGVGGPRTDTQYF
TRBJ1-5 | TRBV6-5 | CASSYDGTRSQPQHF
TRBJ2-2 | TRBV20-1 | CSARQAREGGELFF
TRBJ1-6 | TRBV18 | CASSPRLAGENNSPLHF
TRBJ2-1 | TRBV4-1 | CASSQVNSQIYNEQFF
TRBJ1-5 | TRBV5-1 | CASSTGQPNQPQHF
TRBJ2-2 | TRBV5-6 | CASSWDRGRTGELFF
TRBJ2-7 | TRBV15 | CATSRDRREPYEQYF
TRBJ2-5 | TRBV7-2 | CASSLSYNGVLETQYF
TRBJ1-4 | TRBV7-2 | CASSLGGKQGSEKLFF
TRBJ1-5 | TRBV5-1 | CASSPGPENQPQHF
TRBJ1-2 | TRBV29-1 | CSVEGTRDTKTNYGYTF
TRBJ2-7 | TRBV19 | CASSMTGEGYEQYF
TRBJ1-1 | TRBV7-9 | CASRQTESPNTEAFF
TRBJ1-5 | TRBV7-2 | CASSLVPVAETNQPQHF
TRBJ1-1 | TRBV7-2 | CASSEGGPEAFF
TRBJ2-5 | TRBV27 | CASSLGSSGGRETQYF
TRBJ2-6 | TRBV12-5 | CASGLGHSGANVLTF
TRBJ2-5 | TRBV7-3 | CASSPQQKDRVGGETQYF
TRBJ1-2 | TRBV6-1 | CASSEGTGGYTF
TRBJ2-7 | TRBV3-1 | CASSPSWGSYEQYF
TRBJ2-5 | TRBV12-3/TRBV12-4 | CASSFIHLGETQYF
TRBJ2-2 | TRBV24-1 | CATSEGGGTGELFF
TRBJ2-7 | TRBV3-1 | CASSQGAGQVYEQYF
TRBJ2-7 | TRBV27 | CASSLDQGSEQYF
TRBJ1-2 | TRBV7-9 | CASSPTGYGYTF
TRBJ2-1 | TRBV9 | CASSVAYGDEQFF
TRBJ1-6 | TRBV9 | CASSAQGTAPLHF
TRBJ1-2 | TRBV29-1 | CSAERKLGYTF
TRBJ2-3 | TRBV5-1 | CASSLATSGGADTQYF
TRBJ2-4 | TRBV4-1 | CASTPSTAGIQYF
TRBJ2-3 | TRBV9 | CASSSFMSTDTQYF
TRBJ2-5 | TRBV4-1 | CASSRTGTGQETQYF
TRBJ1-2 | TRBV30 | CAWSVETDSNYGYTF